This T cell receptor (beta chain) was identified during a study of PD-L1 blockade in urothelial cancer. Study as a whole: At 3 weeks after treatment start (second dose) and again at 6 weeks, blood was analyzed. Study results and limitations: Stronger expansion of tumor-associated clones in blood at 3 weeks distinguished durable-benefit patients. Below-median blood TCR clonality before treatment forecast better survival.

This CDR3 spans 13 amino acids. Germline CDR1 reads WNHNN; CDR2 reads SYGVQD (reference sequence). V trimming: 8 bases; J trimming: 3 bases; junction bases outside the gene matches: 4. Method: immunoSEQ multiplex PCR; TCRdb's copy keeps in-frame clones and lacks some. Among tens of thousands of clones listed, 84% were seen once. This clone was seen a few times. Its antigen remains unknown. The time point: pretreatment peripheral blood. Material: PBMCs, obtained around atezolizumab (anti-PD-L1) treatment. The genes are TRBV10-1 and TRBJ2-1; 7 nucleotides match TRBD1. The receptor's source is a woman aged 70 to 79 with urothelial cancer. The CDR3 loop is CASQGTDYNEQFF. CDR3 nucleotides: TGCGCCAGCCAGGGGACAGACTACAATGAGCAGTTCTTC.